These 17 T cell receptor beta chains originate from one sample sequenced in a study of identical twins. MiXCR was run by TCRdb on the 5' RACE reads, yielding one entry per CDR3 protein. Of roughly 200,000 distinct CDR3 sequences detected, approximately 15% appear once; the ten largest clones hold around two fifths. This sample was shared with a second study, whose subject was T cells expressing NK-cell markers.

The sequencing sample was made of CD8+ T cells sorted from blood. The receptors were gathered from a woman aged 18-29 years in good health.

CDR3 bases: TGTGCCAGCAGCTTAATTGTCGGGACAGGGGTCGAGCAGTACTTC. It codes for CASSLIVGTGVEQYF. The chain employs TRBV11-2 and TRBJ2-7, with 10 bases fitting TRBD1. CDR1 SGHAT and CDR2 FQNNGV come from the germline V gene. The trim removed 2 bases at V and 6 bases at J, leaving 7 bases unmatched. CDR3 length equals 15 residues.

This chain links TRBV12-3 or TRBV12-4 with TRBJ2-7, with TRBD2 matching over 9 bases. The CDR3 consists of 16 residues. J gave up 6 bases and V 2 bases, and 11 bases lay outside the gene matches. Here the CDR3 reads CASSLMASGDLCEQYF. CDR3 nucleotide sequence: TGTGCCAGCAGTTTAATGGCTAGCGGGGACCTCTGCGAGCAGTACTTC.

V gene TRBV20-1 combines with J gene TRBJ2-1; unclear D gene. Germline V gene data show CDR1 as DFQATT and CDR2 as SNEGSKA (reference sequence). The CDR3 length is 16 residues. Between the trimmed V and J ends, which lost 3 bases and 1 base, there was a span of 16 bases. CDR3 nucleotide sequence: TGCAGTGCTAGCGCTCTGGGGTTAGGGTCCTACAATGAGCAGTTCTTC. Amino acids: CSASALGLGSYNEQFF.

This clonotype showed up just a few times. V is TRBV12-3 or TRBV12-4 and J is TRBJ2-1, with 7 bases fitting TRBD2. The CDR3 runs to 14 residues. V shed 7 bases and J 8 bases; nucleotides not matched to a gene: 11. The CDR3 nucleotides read TGTGCCAGCATCCCGGGGGGAAATTTCGATGAGCAGTTCTTC. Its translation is CASIPGGNFDEQFF.

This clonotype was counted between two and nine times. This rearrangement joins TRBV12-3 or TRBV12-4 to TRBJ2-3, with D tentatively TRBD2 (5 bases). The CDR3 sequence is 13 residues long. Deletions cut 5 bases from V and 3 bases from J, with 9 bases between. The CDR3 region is CASSHSETDTQYF. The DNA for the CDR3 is TGTGCCAGCAGTCATAGCGAGACAGATACGCAGTATTTT.

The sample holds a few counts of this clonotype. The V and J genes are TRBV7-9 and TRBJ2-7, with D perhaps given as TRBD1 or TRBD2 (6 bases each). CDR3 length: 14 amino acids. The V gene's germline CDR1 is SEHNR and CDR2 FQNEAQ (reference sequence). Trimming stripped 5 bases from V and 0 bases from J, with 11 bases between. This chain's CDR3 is CASSGGGISYEQYF. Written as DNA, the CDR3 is TGTGCCAGCAGCGGAGGGGGAATCTCCTACGAGCAGTACTTC.

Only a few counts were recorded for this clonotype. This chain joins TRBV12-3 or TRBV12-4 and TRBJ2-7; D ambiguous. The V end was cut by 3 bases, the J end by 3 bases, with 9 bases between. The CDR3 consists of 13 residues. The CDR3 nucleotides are TGTGCCAGCAGTTTCGAGGTTGGCTACGAGCAGTACTTC. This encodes CASSFEVGYEQYF.

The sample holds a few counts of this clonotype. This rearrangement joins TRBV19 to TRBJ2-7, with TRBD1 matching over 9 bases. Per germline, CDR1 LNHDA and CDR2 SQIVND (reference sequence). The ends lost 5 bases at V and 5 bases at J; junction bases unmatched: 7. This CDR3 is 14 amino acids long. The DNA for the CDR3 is TGTGCCAGTAGTGTGGGACAGGGTATCGACGAGCAGTACTTC. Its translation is CASSVGQGIDEQYF.

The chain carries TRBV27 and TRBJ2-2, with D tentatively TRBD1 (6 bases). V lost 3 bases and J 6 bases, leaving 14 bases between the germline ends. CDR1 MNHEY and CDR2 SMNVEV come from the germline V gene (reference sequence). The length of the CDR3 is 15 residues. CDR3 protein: CASSLLRGSSGELFF. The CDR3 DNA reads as TGTGCCAGCAGTTTGCTTAGGGGGAGCTCCGGGGAGCTGTTTTTT.

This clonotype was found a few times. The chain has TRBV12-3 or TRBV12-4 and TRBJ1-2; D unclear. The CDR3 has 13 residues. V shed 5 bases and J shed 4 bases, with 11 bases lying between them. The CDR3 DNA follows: TGTGCCAGCAGTCCCTTCTCGGTCTATGGCTACACCTTC. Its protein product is CASSPFSVYGYTF.

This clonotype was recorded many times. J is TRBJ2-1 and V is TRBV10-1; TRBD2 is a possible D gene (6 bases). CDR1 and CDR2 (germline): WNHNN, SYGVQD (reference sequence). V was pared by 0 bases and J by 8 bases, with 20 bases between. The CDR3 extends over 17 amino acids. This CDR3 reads CASSESLHGRVSDEQFF. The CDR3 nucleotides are TGCGCCAGCAGTGAGTCTCTTCACGGGAGAGTATCTGATGAGCAGTTCTTC.

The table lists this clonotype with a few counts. DNA for the CDR3: TGCGCCAGCAGCTTGTTGGGGGGGGACTACGAGCAGTACTTC. Translated, it gives CASSLLGGDYEQYF. The chain is built from TRBV5-1 and TRBJ2-7; the match to TRBD2 covers 7 bases. CDR1 is SGHRS, CDR2 YFSETQ, per germline. The CDR3 is 14 residues long. The V and J ends lost 1 base and 3 bases, in that order; junction bases with no gene match: 4. Supplemented by reference TRBV5-1 and TRBJ2-7, the full variable domain reads KAGVTQTPRYLIKTRGQQVTLSCSPISGHRSVSWYQQTPGQGLQFLFEYFSETQRNKGNFPGRFSGRQFSNSRSEMNVSTLELGDSALYLCASSLLGGDYEQYFGPGTRLTVT.

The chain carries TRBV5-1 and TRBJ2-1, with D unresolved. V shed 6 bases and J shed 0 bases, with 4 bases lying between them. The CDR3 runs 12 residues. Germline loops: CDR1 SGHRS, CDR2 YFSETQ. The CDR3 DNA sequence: TGCGCCAGCAAGGACTCCTACAATGAGCAGTTCTTC. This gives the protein CASKDSYNEQFF.

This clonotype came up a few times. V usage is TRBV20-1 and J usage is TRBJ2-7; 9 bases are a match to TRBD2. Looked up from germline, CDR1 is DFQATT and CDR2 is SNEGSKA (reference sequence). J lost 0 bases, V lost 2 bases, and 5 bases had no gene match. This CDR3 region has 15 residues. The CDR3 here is CSARSSGASSYEQYF. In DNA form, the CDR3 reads TGCAGTGCTAGATCTAGCGGGGCGAGCTCCTACGAGCAGTACTTC.

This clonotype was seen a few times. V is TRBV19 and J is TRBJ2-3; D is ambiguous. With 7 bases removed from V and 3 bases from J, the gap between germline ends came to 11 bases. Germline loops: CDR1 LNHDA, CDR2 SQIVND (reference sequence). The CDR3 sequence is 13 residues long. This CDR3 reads CASTSAPTDTQYF. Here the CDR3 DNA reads TGTGCCAGTACCTCAGCCCCAACAGATACGCAGTATTTT.

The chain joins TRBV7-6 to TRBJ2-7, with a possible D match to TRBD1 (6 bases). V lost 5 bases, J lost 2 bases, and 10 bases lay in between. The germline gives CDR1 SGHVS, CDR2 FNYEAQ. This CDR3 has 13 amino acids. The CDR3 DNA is TGTGCCAGCAGCGCAGGGGAGCCCTACGAGCAGTACTTC. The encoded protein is CASSAGEPYEQYF.

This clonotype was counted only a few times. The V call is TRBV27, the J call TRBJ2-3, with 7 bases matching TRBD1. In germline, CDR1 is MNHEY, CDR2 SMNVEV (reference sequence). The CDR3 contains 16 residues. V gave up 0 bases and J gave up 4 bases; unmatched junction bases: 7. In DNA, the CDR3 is TGTGCCAGCAGTTTATCCGGGACAGAAACTGCAGATACGCAGTATTTT. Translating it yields CASSLSGTETADTQYF.